This T cell receptor beta chain derives from a study of high-grade serous ovarian cancer treatment subgroups. V was cut by 5 bases and J by 10 bases, with 15 bases left in between. CDR1 SGHTA and CDR2 FQGNSA come from the germline V gene. CDR3 length equals 13 residues. Tumor samples were obtained before definitive surgery or chemotherapy. Some clones are missing from TCRdb's copy, which holds only in-frame ones; the method was immunoSEQ multiplex PCR. The sample lists 8,800 or so clones, roughly 78% occurring once. Sequencing used tumor tissue. The source is a human donor with high-grade serous ovarian cancer. The chain is built from TRBV7-2 and TRBJ2-1; D perhaps matches TRBD2 (5 bases). The CDR3 here is CASSLRGLTEQFF. Here the CDR3 DNA reads TGTGCCAGCAGCCTAAGAGGGCTAACAGAGCAGTTCTTC.